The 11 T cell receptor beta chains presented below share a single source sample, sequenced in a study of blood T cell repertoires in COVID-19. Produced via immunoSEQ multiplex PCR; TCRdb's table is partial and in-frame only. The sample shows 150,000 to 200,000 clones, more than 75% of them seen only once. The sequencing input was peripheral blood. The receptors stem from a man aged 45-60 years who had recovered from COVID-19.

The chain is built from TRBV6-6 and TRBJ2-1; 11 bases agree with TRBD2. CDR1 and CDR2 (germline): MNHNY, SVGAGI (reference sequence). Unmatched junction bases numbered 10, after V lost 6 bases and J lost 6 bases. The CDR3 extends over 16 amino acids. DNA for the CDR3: TGTGCCAGCAGCTTAGAACTAGCGGGAGTTACCAATGAGCAGTTCTTC. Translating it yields CASSLELAGVTNEQFF.

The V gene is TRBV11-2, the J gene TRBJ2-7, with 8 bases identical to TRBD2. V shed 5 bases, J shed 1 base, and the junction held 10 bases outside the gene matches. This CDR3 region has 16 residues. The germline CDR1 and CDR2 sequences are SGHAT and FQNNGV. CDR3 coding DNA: TGTGCCAGCAGCCCCCGGGAGGGTGTAGTATCCTACGAGCAGTACTTC. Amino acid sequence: CASSPREGVVSYEQYF.

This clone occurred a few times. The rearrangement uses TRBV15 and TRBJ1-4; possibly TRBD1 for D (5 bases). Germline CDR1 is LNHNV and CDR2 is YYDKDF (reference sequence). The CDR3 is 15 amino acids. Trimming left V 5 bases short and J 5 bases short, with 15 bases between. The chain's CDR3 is CATSGTGRLNEKLFF. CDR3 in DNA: TGTGCCACCAGCGGGACGGGGAGGCTAAATGAAAAACTGTTTTTT.

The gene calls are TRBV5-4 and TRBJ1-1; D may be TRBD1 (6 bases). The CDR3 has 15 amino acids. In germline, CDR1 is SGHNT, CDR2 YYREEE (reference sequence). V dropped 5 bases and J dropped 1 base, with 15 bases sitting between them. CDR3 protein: CASSQQGGQNTEAFF. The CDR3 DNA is TGTGCCAGCAGTCAGCAAGGGGGACAGAACACTGAAGCTTTCTTT.

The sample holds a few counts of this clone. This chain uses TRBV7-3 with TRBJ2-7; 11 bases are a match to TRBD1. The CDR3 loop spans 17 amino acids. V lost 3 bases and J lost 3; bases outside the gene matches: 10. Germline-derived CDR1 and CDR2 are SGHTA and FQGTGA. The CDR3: CASSFPGSGQGVYEQYF. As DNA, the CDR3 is TGTGCCAGCAGCTTCCCCGGCTCGGGACAGGGGGTCTACGAGCAGTACTTC.

The DNA for the CDR3 is TGTGCCAGCAGCGTGGGGACGGGGGAAAACTATGGCTACACCTTC. Amino acid sequence: CASSVGTGENYGYTF. The chain is built from TRBV9 and TRBJ1-2, with D tentatively TRBD1 (5 bases). Germline assignment: CDR1 SGDLS and CDR2 YYNGEE. The CDR3 consists of 15 residues. V lost 2 bases, J lost 2 bases, and 13 bases lay in between. Variable domain in full (rest from reference TRBV9 and TRBJ1-2): DSGVTQTPKHLITATGQRVTLRCSPRSGDLSVYWYQQSLDQGLQFLIQYYNGEERAKGNILERFSAQQFPDLHSELNLSSLELGDSALYFCASSVGTGENYGYTFGSGTRLTVV.

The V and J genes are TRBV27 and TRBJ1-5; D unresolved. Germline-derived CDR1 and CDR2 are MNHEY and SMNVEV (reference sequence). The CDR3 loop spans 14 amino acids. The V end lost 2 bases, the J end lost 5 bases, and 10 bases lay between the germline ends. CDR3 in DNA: TGTGCCAGCAGTTTAGCGGCAGCCTATCAGCCCCAGCATTTT. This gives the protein CASSLAAAYQPQHF.

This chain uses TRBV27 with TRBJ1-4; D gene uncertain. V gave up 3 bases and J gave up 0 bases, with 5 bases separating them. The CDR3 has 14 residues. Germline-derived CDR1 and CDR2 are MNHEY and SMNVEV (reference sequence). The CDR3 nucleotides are TGTGCCAGCAGTTTTATCCCAACTAATGAAAAACTGTTTTTT. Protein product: CASSFIPTNEKLFF.

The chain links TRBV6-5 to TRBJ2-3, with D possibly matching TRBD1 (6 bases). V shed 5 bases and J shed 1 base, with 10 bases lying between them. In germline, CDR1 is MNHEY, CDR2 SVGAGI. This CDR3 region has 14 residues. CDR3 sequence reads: CASSPRTGTDTQYF. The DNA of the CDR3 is TGTGCCAGCAGTCCTCGGACAGGCACAGATACGCAGTATTTT.

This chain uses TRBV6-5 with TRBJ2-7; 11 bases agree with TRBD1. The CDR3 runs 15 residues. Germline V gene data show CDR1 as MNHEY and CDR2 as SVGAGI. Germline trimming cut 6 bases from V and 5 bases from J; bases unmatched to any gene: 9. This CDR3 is CASRPRTGGGHEQYF. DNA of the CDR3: TGTGCCAGCAGGCCTAGGACAGGGGGCGGGCACGAGCAGTACTTC.

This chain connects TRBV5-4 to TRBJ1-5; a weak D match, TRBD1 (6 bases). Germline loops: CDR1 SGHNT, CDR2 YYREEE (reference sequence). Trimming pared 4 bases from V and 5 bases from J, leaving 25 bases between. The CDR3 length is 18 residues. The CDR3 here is CASSPAYDLKGDHQPQHF. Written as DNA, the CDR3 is TGTGCCAGCAGCCCCGCTTACGACCTCAAGGGGGACCATCAGCCCCAGCATTTT.